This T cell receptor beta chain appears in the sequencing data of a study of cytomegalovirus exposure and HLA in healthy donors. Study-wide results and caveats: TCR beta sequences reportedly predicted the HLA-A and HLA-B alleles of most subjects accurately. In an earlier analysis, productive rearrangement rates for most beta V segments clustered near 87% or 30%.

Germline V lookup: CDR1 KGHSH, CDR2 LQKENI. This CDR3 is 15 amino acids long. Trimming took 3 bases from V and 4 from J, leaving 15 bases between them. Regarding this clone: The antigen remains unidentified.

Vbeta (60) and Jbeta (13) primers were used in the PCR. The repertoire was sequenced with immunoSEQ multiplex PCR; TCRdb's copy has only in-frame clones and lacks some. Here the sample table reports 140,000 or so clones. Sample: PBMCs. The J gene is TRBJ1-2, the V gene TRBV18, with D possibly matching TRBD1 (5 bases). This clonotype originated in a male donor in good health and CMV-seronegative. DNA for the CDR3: TGTGCCAGCTCACCGGGAATACAGGTAGTCTATGGCTACACCTTC. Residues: CASSPGIQVVYGYTF.